These 14 T cell receptor beta chains were all obtained from the same sample, sequenced in a study of identical twins. TCRdb reanalysed the 5' RACE reads using MiXCR and keeps one entry per CDR3 protein. This table has approximately 600,000 distinct CDR3 sequences, nearly 10% appearing once. The same data also contributed to another study, on yellow fever vaccine responses in identical twins.

Sequenced sample: PBMCs. All receptors derive from a woman in her late teens or twenties in good health.

The rearrangement links TRBV5-1 to TRBJ2-5; the D gene is possibly TRBD2 (7 bases). The germline V gene has CDR1 SGHRS and CDR2 YFSETQ. The CDR3 sequence is 15 residues long. V was pared by 1 base and J by 1 base, with 11 bases between. For the CDR3, the DNA is TGCGCCAGCAGCTTGCGGGGGGCCTTCCAAGAGACCCAGTACTTC. Amino acids: CASSLRGAFQETQYF. The full variable domain, its missing parts supplied by reference TRBV5-1 and TRBJ2-5, is KAGVTQTPRYLIKTRGQQVTLSCSPISGHRSVSWYQQTPGQGLQFLFEYFSETQRNKGNFPGRFSGRQFSNSRSEMNVSTLELGDSALYLCASSLRGAFQETQYFGPGTRLLVL.

This chain links TRBV5-1 with TRBJ1-6; D is unclear. The CDR3 is 14 amino acids. Germline CDR1 reads SGHRS; CDR2 reads YFSETQ. V lost 0 bases to trimming and J lost 3 bases, with 4 bases between them. In DNA, the CDR3 is TGCGCCAGCAGCTTGGAAGGCTATAATTCACCCCTCCACTTT. It yields the protein CASSLEGYNSPLHF.

This clonotype occurred many times. The chain couples TRBV3-1 to TRBJ2-3, with D perhaps matching TRBD2 (5 bases). V was clipped by 2 bases and J by 7 bases, with 16 bases between them. Per germline, CDR1 LGHDT and CDR2 YNNKEL (reference sequence). The CDR3 spans 15 residues. CDR3 region: CASSQLAVLEYTQYF. The CDR3 DNA reads as TGTGCCAGCAGCCAACTAGCCGTCCTCGAATATACGCAGTATTTT.

The chain employs TRBV10-2 and TRBJ2-2; TRBD2 matches at 8 bases. Per germline, CDR1 WSHSY and CDR2 SAAADI. The CDR3 runs to 14 residues. The V gene end was trimmed by 4 bases and the J gene end by 7 bases; junction bases not matched to a gene: 5. CDR3 protein: CASSAGGVIGELFF. CDR3 nucleotides: TGCGCCAGCAGTGCGGGGGGGGTAATCGGGGAGCTGTTTTTT.

This clonotype was seen only a few times. V is TRBV6-5 and J is TRBJ1-2, with 11 bases aligning to TRBD1. The CDR3 spans 15 residues. V lost 4 bases to trimming and J lost 8 bases; unmatched junction nucleotides: 9. The germline CDR1 and CDR2 sequences are MNHEY and SVGAGI. Here the CDR3 DNA reads TGTGCCAGCAGTTCCTCCGGGACAGGGGGAAGGGGCTACACCTTC. The encoded protein is CASSSSGTGGRGYTF.

Many counts were recorded for this clonotype. CDR3 sequence (DNA): TGTGCCAGCTCACCAGGAGGAGGGGGCGGTTACGAGCAGTACTTC. This encodes CASSPGGGGGYEQYF. The chain is built from TRBV18 and TRBJ2-7, with D perhaps TRBD1 (7 bases). CDR3 length: 15 residues. Germline V gene lookup returns CDR1 KGHSH and CDR2 LQKENI. The V gene lost 2 bases and the J gene lost 4 bases, with 15 bases spanning the gap.

This clonotype was detected many times. The V gene is TRBV3-1, the J gene TRBJ2-3, with a possible D match to TRBD2 (6 bases). V dropped 4 bases and J dropped 1 base, with 18 bases sitting between them. The CDR3 has 17 amino acids. CDR1 is LGHDT, CDR2 YNNKEL, per germline (reference sequence). The CDR3 loop is CASSPRETKTGTDTQYF. CDR3 nucleotide sequence: TGTGCCAGCAGCCCCCGGGAGACCAAAACGGGCACAGATACGCAGTATTTT.

This clonotype appeared a few times. The CDR3 coding sequence is TGCAGTGCTACGACACCCAACACCGGGGAGCTGTTTTTT. It codes for CSATTPNTGELFF. The chain employs TRBV20-1 and TRBJ2-2; D not resolved. V lost 4 bases, J lost 2 bases, and 8 bases lay in between. The germline CDR1 and CDR2 sequences are DFQATT and SNEGSKA (reference sequence). CDR3 length: 13 residues.

At least ten counts were recorded for this clonotype. This chain connects TRBV5-1 to TRBJ1-1, with a weak D call TRBD1 (6 bases). CDR3 size: 15 residues. V shed 0 bases and J shed 1 base, with 10 bases lying between them. Per germline, CDR1 SGHRS and CDR2 YFSETQ. The CDR3 protein is CASSLEEGENTEAFF. DNA for the CDR3: TGCGCCAGCAGCTTGGAAGAGGGGGAGAACACTGAAGCTTTCTTT.

The CDR3 region is CASSPGLSGGTQYF. For the CDR3, the DNA is TGTGCCAGCAGCCCCGGACTATCCGGGGGGACCCAGTACTTC. The chain couples TRBV7-3 to TRBJ2-5; D is possibly TRBD2 (6 bases). The CDR3 spans 14 residues. Trimming left V 5 bases short and J 7 bases short, with 17 bases between. The germline CDR1 and CDR2 sequences are SGHTA and FQGTGA.

The V and J genes are TRBV15 and TRBJ2-2; D is perhaps TRBD2 (7 bases). This CDR3 has 19 residues. Germline V gene data show CDR1 as LNHNV and CDR2 as YYDKDF (reference sequence). Trimming removed 4 bases from V and 1 base from J, with 22 bases in between. This CDR3 is CATSKGGGLGSGNTGELFF. In DNA, the CDR3 is TGTGCCACCAGCAAGGGAGGGGGGCTTGGTAGCGGGAACACCGGGGAGCTGTTTTTT.

This clonotype came up many times. The rearrangement links TRBV3-1 to TRBJ2-1, with 11 positions matching TRBD2. The CDR3 length is 12 residues. Germline V CDR1 and CDR2: LGHDT, YNNKEL (reference sequence). V was pared by 4 bases and J by 16 bases, with 6 bases of the junction left unmatched. The CDR3 nucleotides are TGTGCCAGCAGCCTAGCGGGGGGGGCGGATTTCTTC. Its protein product is CASSLAGGADFF.

This clonotype was recorded many times. The CDR3 sequence is CAISEPGLAGNTGELFF. DNA for the CDR3: TGTGCCATCAGTGAGCCGGGACTAGCGGGGAACACCGGGGAGCTGTTTTTT. The chain recombines TRBV10-3 with TRBJ2-2, with TRBD2 matching over 12 bases. The germline V gene has CDR1 ENHRY and CDR2 SYGVKD. The length of the CDR3 is 17 residues. V lost 2 bases to trimming and J lost 1 base; unmatched junction nucleotides: 2.

There are a few counts of this clonotype. The chain carries TRBV29-1 and TRBJ2-7, with D uncertain. CDR1 is SQVTM, CDR2 ANQGSEA, per germline. This CDR3 contains 16 residues. V dropped 6 bases and J dropped 4 bases, with 25 bases sitting between them. The chain's CDR3 is CSVERVDTSFRYEQYF. The CDR3 DNA reads as TGCAGCGTCGAAAGAGTAGACACTTCGTTTCGGTACGAGCAGTACTTC.